A single sample gave rise to the 18 T cell receptor beta chains below, sequenced in a study of blood T cell repertoires in COVID-19. TCRdb keeps only in-frame clones here, not all; method: immunoSEQ multiplex PCR. In the table there are around 300,000 clones, 90% of which are singletons. Sequenced material: peripheral blood. These receptors were collected from a woman aged 40-49 years with acute or convalescent COVID-19.

The chain is built from TRBV11-2 and TRBJ1-5, with a weak D call TRBD1 (5 bases). Trimming left V 4 bases short and J 0 bases short, with 10 bases between. CDR1 and CDR2 from the germline V gene are SGHAT and FQNNGV. The CDR3 sequence is 15 residues long. Written as DNA, the CDR3 is TGTGCCAGCAGCTCAGGACACCGTAGCAATCAGCCCCAGCATTTT. Protein product: CASSSGHRSNQPQHF.

The J gene is TRBJ2-2, the V gene TRBV9, with 9 bases identical to TRBD1. The CDR3 contains 17 residues. Germline V gene sequence: CDR1 SGDLS, CDR2 YYNGEE. V dropped 1 base and J dropped 6; count of bases not matched to a gene: 10. The CDR3 is CASSVPSRDRESGELFF. The CDR3 DNA reads as TGTGCCAGCAGCGTACCCAGCCGGGACAGGGAATCCGGGGAGCTGTTTTTT.

The chain recombines TRBV5-4 with TRBJ1-5; no firm D call. From germline, CDR1 is SGHNT and CDR2 YYREEE (reference sequence). V was trimmed by 1 base and J by 3 bases, leaving 5 bases between them. The CDR3 has 13 amino acids. The CDR3 region has the DNA TGTGCCAGCAGCTTGCCAGACAATCAGCCCCAGCATTTT. This gives the protein CASSLPDNQPQHF.

This rearrangement joins TRBV7-7 to TRBJ1-4; D might be TRBD1 (5 bases). V was shortened by 2 bases and J by 4 bases, with 23 bases between the two germline ends. Germline CDR1 and CDR2: SSHAT and FNYEAQ (reference sequence). The CDR3 has 19 residues. The CDR3 nucleotides are TGTGCCAGCAGCTTACTCGAAAGGGGTAGGGAGGGAGGTAATGAAAAACTGTTTTTT. Translating gives CASSLLERGREGGNEKLFF. The variable domain in full, with the rest retrieved from reference TRBV7-7 and TRBJ1-4, is GAGVSQSPRYKVTKRGQDVTLRCDPISSHATLYWYQQALGQGPEFLTYFNYEAQPDKSGLPSDRFSAERPEGSISTLTIQRTEQRDSAMYRCASSLLERGREGGNEKLFFGSGTQLSVL.

The rearrangement links TRBV7-8 to TRBJ1-4; perhaps TRBD1 as D (6 bases). This CDR3 region has 15 residues. Trimming removed 5 bases at V and 6 bases at J, with 16 bases between. Germline CDR1 SGHVS, CDR2 FQNEAQ. The CDR3 DNA sequence: TGTGCCAGCAGCGCCAGGGGTCGTGATTATGAAAAACTGTTTTTT. It is translated as CASSARGRDYEKLFF.

The chain has TRBV6-5 and TRBJ1-2; unclear D gene. CDR3 length equals 13 residues. Trimming left V 6 bases short and J 5 bases short, with 13 bases between. The germline V gene has CDR1 MNHEY and CDR2 SVGAGI. CDR3 sequence: CASRREVGYGYTF. CDR3 sequence (DNA): TGTGCCAGCAGGCGGGAGGTGGGTTATGGCTACACCTTC.

This sequence joins TRBV21-1 and TRBJ1-4; the D segment call TRBD1 is taken from the table without a DNA check. TRBV21-1 is tagged as a pseudogene. This CDR3 comprises 17 residues. The CDR3 is CASSFHMAQGAGEKLFF. CDR3 nucleotide sequence: TGTGCCAGCAGCTTTCACATGGCACAGGGGGCTGGTGAAAAACTGTTTTTT.

The chain couples TRBV9 to TRBJ1-1; 7 bases match TRBD1. With V trimmed by 4 bases and J by 4 bases, 7 bases remained unmatched. The CDR3 loop spans 14 amino acids. Germline loops: CDR1 SGDLS, CDR2 YYNGEE. Here the CDR3 reads CASSPRQGSTEAFF. The CDR3 bases are TGTGCCAGCAGCCCCCGACAGGGTTCCACTGAAGCTTTCTTT.

The chain joins TRBV5-6 to TRBJ2-3, with 12 bases matching TRBD2. The junction had 6 bases not matched to a gene; V was cut back by 3 bases and J by 1 base. This CDR3 contains 17 residues. The germline CDR1 and CDR2 sequences are SGHDT and YYEEEE. The CDR3 here is CASSSYRLAGGTDTQYF. The CDR3 coding sequence is TGTGCCAGCAGCTCGTACAGACTAGCGGGGGGCACAGATACGCAGTATTTT.

The chain employs TRBV29-1 and TRBJ1-1; D is undetermined. CDR3 length equals 12 residues. Germline V lookup: CDR1 SQVTM, CDR2 ANQGSEA. V was clipped by 6 bases and J by 5 bases, with 13 bases between them. The DNA for the CDR3 is TGCAGCGTCCCAAGTGGGCAAACTGAAGCTTTCTTT. Amino acid sequence: CSVPSGQTEAFF.

The chain has TRBV18 and TRBJ2-7, with D possibly TRBD1 on 5 matching bases. The CDR3 is 13 amino acids. Germline lookup yields CDR1 KGHSH and CDR2 LQKENI. Trimming shortened V by 5 bases and J by 3 bases, and 11 bases separated the two germline ends. The CDR3 reads CASSRGINYEQYV. In DNA, the CDR3 is TGTGCCAGCTCAAGGGGTATCAACTACGAGCAGTACGTC.

J is TRBJ1-1 and V is TRBV11-3, with a possible D match to TRBD1 (6 bases). Trimming took 1 base from V and 1 from J, leaving 7 bases between them. Germline loops: CDR1 SGHNT, CDR2 YENEEA. The CDR3 length is 14 residues. The CDR3 DNA is TGTGCCAGCAGCTTAGGGACAGCGAACACTGAAGCTTTCTTT. Translated, it gives CASSLGTANTEAFF. The whole variable domain, filled in from reference TRBV11-3 and TRBJ1-1, reads EAGVVQSPRYKIIEKKQPVAFWCNPISGHNTLYWYLQNLGQGPELLIRYENEEAVDDSQLPKDRFSAERLKGVDSTLKIQPAELGDSAVYLCASSLGTANTEAFFGQGTRLTVV.

J is TRBJ1-6 and V is TRBV3-1 (or the pseudogene TRBV3-2); 9 bases line up with TRBD1. The CDR3 has 13 amino acids. Germline CDR1 and CDR2: LGHDT and YNNKEL (reference sequence). The trim removed 4 bases at V and 13 bases at J, leaving 5 bases unmatched. The CDR3 here is CASSPDRGRPLHF. The CDR3 nucleotides are TGTGCCAGCAGCCCCGACAGGGGGAGGCCCCTCCACTTT.

This clone showed up just a few times. As DNA, the CDR3 is TGTGCCAGCAGGTCAGACAGGGCCACTAATGAAAAACTGTTTTTT. It yields the protein CASRSDRATNEKLFF. J is TRBJ1-4 and V is TRBV6-5; TRBD1 aligns across 7 bases. Germline loops: CDR1 MNHEY, CDR2 SVGAGI. The CDR3 contains 15 residues. V trimming: 6 bases; J trimming: 2 bases; junction bases outside the gene matches: 6.

V gene TRBV5-1 combines with J gene TRBJ2-3; the match to TRBD2 covers 9 bases. The V gene end was trimmed by 0 bases and the J gene end by 5 bases; junction bases not matched to a gene: 13. CDR3 length: 18 residues. Germline-derived CDR1 and CDR2 are SGHRS and YFSETQ. CDR3 DNA sequence: TGCGCCAGCAGCTTGGTGGCCTTAGCGGGGGCCCCAGTAGATACGCAGTATTTT. It yields the protein CASSLVALAGAPVDTQYF.

This CDR3 reads CAWSAGIVDGELFF. The CDR3 DNA reads TGTGCCTGGAGTGCCGGGATTGTAGACGGGGAGCTGTTTTTT. The V and J genes are TRBV30 and TRBJ2-2; D might be TRBD2 (5 bases). The germline CDR1 and CDR2 sequences are GTSNPN and SVGIG (reference sequence). This CDR3 is 14 amino acids long. Trimming shortened V by 1 base and J by 7 bases, and 13 bases separated the two germline ends. Filled out from reference TRBV30 and TRBJ2-2, the complete variable domain reads SQTIHQWPATLVQPVGSPLSLECTVEGTSNPNLYWYRQAAGRGLQLLFYSVGIGQISSEVPQNLSASRPQDRQFILSSKKLLLSDSGFYLCAWSAGIVDGELFFGEGSRLTVL.

This clone turned up a few times. The chain recombines TRBV2 with TRBJ1-6, with D hard to call. This CDR3 is 14 amino acids long. Germline assignment: CDR1 SNHLY and CDR2 FYNNEI. V was trimmed by 4 bases and J by 0 bases, leaving 4 bases between them. In nucleotides, the CDR3 is TGTGCCAGCAGTGGGAGCTCCTATAATTCACCCCTCCACTTT. This codes for CASSGSSYNSPLHF. Drawing the rest from reference TRBV2 and TRBJ1-6, the complete variable domain is EPEVTQTPSHQVTQMGQEVILRCVPISNHLYFYWYRQILGQKVEFLVSFYNNEISEKSEIFDDQFSVERPDGSNFTLKIRSTKLEDSAMYFCASSGSSYNSPLHFGNGTRLTVT.

This clone came up once. CDR3 coding DNA: TGCAGCGTTGAAGATCGGGCCAGGGGGTATGGCTACACCTTC. This gives the protein CSVEDRARGYGYTF. The V and J genes are TRBV29-1 and TRBJ1-2; TRBD1 aligns across 7 bases. Germline V gene sequence: CDR1 SQVTM, CDR2 ANQGSEA. The V gene end was trimmed by 0 bases and the J gene end by 5 bases; junction bases not matched to a gene: 6. The CDR3 contains 14 residues.